The sequence of this TCR beta chain was determined in a study of monozygotic twins with inflammatory bowel disease. Via template switching, UMIs carrying a 6-nucleotide sample barcode were introduced. TCRdb reprocessed the 5' RACE reads and stores each CDR3 protein as one record, lacking DNA. The sample holds 150,000 to 200,000 distinct CDR3 sequences. The CDR3 has 13 residues. Germline V lookup: CDR1 SGHDN, CDR2 FVKESK. The TCR originated in a human donor with ulcerative colitis or Crohn's disease, or a healthy co-twin of an affected twin (not recorded which). This sequence joins TRBV14 and TRBJ1-2. Sequencing used blood. CDR3: CASSQGIFYGYTF.